The 16 T cell receptor beta chains below all came from one sample that was sequenced in a study of Tregs in tolerant kidney transplant recipients. Assay: immunoSEQ multiplex PCR; the TCRdb copy retains only in-frame clones and omits some. The table has about 83,000 clones, under 98% seen once. The sequences come from CD4+ T cells from blood, collected before the transplant. Receptors originate from a human donor who received a combined kidney and bone marrow transplant.

This clone appeared once. The chain carries TRBV10-1 and TRBJ2-4, with D perhaps matching TRBD1 (7 bases). The CDR3 extends over 17 amino acids. The germline V and J ends were trimmed by 5 bases and 4 bases, with 21 bases remaining between them. CDR1 is WNHNN and CDR2 is SYGVQD in the germline V gene (reference sequence). The DNA for the CDR3 is TGCGCCAGCAGTCCGGGACAGACTAGAAATTCTAAAAACATTCAGTACTTC. This encodes CASSPGQTRNSKNIQYF.

The chain employs TRBV7-7 and TRBJ1-5, with 8 bases identical to TRBD1. The CDR3 is 19 amino acids. Losses at the gene ends were 5 bases for V and 4 bases for J; bases not matched to a gene: 19. CDR1 and CDR2 from the germline V gene are SSHAT and FNYEAQ (reference sequence). DNA for the CDR3: TGTGCCAGCAGCGCGGATCGGGCCGCCAGCAGGGGGCTAAATCAGCCCCAGCATTTT. Its translation is CASSADRAASRGLNQPQHF.

The V call is TRBV9, the J call TRBJ1-1; possibly TRBD1 for D (6 bases). From germline, CDR1 is SGDLS and CDR2 YYNGEE. The CDR3 sequence is 13 residues long. Trimming removed 2 bases at V and 5 bases at J, with 10 bases between. The chain's CDR3 is CASSVSGVTEAFF. CDR3 nucleotide sequence: TGTGCCAGCAGCGTTTCAGGGGTTACTGAAGCTTTCTTT.

The gene calls are TRBV2 and TRBJ1-3; the D is unclear. The CDR3 runs 14 residues. V lost 8 bases to trimming and J lost 2 bases, with 13 bases between them. Germline CDR1 and CDR2: SNHLY and FYNNEI. The CDR3 nucleotides read TGTGCCAGCCACGGGGTAGAGACTGGAAACACCATATATTTT. It yields the protein CASHGVETGNTIYF.

This clone was counted a single time. Different DNA sequences within this sample yield the same CDR3. The J gene is TRBJ2-3, the V gene TRBV30, with 8 bases aligning to TRBD2. Germline trimming cut 6 bases from V and 6 bases from J; bases unmatched to any gene: 14. CDR1 and CDR2 (germline): GTSNPN, SVGIG (reference sequence). The CDR3 has 15 amino acids. This chain's CDR3 is CACTPEPGGADTQYF. The CDR3 nucleotides are TGTGCCTGCACCCCCGAGCCGGGAGGGGCGGATACGCAGTATTTT.

This chain joins TRBV2 and TRBJ2-1; no clear D. Germline lookup yields CDR1 SNHLY and CDR2 FYNNEI. The CDR3 contains 14 residues. V dropped 6 bases and J dropped 8 bases, with 17 bases sitting between them. The CDR3 is CASSKTSASDEQFF. The CDR3 DNA is TGTGCCAGCAGCAAGACTTCCGCGAGCGATGAGCAGTTCTTC.

V and J are TRBV27 and TRBJ1-1; TRBD1 agrees at 7 bases. Per germline, CDR1 MNHEY and CDR2 SMNVEV (reference sequence). The CDR3 loop spans 16 amino acids. The ends lost 5 bases at V and 3 bases at J; junction bases unmatched: 12. In nucleotides, the CDR3 is TGTGCCAGCAGTACACGACAGGGAGAGGGGCACACTGAAGCTTTCTTT. This codes for CASSTRQGEGHTEAFF.

This sequence joins TRBV6-5 and TRBJ1-5, with D uncertain. V was shortened by 8 bases and J by 0 bases, with 11 bases between the two germline ends. This CDR3 has 14 residues. CDR1 is MNHEY and CDR2 is SVGAGI in the germline V gene. The CDR3 nucleotides are TGTGCCAGCGCTCTAACTTATAGCAATCAGCCCCAGCATTTT. Residues: CASALTYSNQPQHF.

The sample holds one count of this clone. The V and J genes are TRBV7-2 and TRBJ2-3; 7 bases align to TRBD1. This CDR3 is 15 amino acids long. V was clipped by 5 bases and J by 1 base; unmatched bases: 6. Per germline, CDR1 SGHTA and CDR2 FQGNSA. The CDR3 sequence: CASSARTGRTDTQYF. Here the CDR3 DNA reads TGTGCCAGCAGCGCCCGGACAGGACGCACAGATACGCAGTATTTT.

The chain couples TRBV11-3 to TRBJ1-3; D remains unclear. Germline CDR1 SGHNT, CDR2 YENEEA. Deletions cut 5 bases from V and 2 bases from J, with 10 bases between. CDR3 length: 14 residues. In DNA form, the CDR3 reads TGTGCCAGCAGCCTAAATGGAGCTGGAAACACCATATATTTT. Its protein product is CASSLNGAGNTIYF.

V is TRBV12-2 and J is TRBJ1-5. TRBV12-2 is reported as a pseudogene. There are 13 residues in the CDR3. The CDR3, as DNA: TGTGCAAGTCGCTTGGGGGGAGATCAGCCCCAGCATTTT. As protein: CASRLGGDQPQHF.

V usage is TRBV10-3 and J usage is TRBJ1-1; D is undetermined. This CDR3 is 12 amino acids long. CDR1 and CDR2 from the germline V gene are ENHRY and SYGVKD. The germline V and J ends were trimmed by 4 bases and 8 bases, with 11 bases remaining between them. CDR3 sequence reads: CAISVFGSEAFF. The CDR3 DNA reads as TGTGCCATCAGTGTCTTCGGGTCAGAAGCTTTCTTT.

V usage is TRBV27 and J usage is TRBJ2-7; no firm D call. V lost 6 bases, J lost 6 bases, and 12 bases lay in between. The CDR3 length is 12 residues. The germline gives CDR1 MNHEY, CDR2 SMNVEV (reference sequence). CDR3 sequence reads: CASSLTAPEQYF. Written as DNA, the CDR3 is TGTGCCAGCAGCTTAACAGCTCCCGAGCAGTACTTC.

This chain uses TRBV29-1 with TRBJ2-5; 11 bases agree with TRBD2. After removal of 4 bases from V and 5 bases from J, the junction contained 12 bases not matched to a gene. The length of the CDR3 is 16 residues. CDR1 SQVTM and CDR2 ANQGSEA come from the germline V gene. CDR3 bases: TGCAGCGTTGTTTCCCTACTAGCGGGAGTACGGGAGACCCAGTACTTC. This encodes CSVVSLLAGVRETQYF.

This rearrangement joins TRBV6-5 to TRBJ1-2; possibly TRBD1 for D (5 bases). From germline, CDR1 is MNHEY and CDR2 SVGAGI. V was pared by 2 bases and J by 0 bases, with 13 bases between. This CDR3 is 16 amino acids long. CDR3 sequence reads: CASSYAGPKSNYGYTF. CDR3 sequence (DNA): TGTGCCAGCAGTTACGCAGGGCCGAAATCTAACTATGGCTACACCTTC.

The chain is built from TRBV5-1 and TRBJ2-3, with TRBD2 matching 12 bases. The ends lost 1 base at V and 3 bases at J; junction bases unmatched: 9. CDR1 and CDR2 (germline): SGHRS, YFSETQ. This CDR3 spans 18 amino acids. This CDR3 reads CASSLPPGLAGSTDTQYF. Written as DNA, the CDR3 is TGCGCCAGCAGCTTGCCGCCGGGACTAGCGGGCAGTACAGATACGCAGTATTTT.